This record covers a single T cell receptor (beta chain). The data were obtained in a study of OX40 agonist ivuxolimab in advanced cancers. Autoimmune disease history or systemic immunosuppression barred patients. Measured with immunoSEQ multiplex PCR; TCRdb has only the in-frame clones, and not every one. The sample lists about 79,000 clones; around 85% were seen once. The sequencing used CD4+ or CD8+ T cells sorted from blood, collected in a trial of the OX40 agonist ivuxolimab. The sequence was collected from an adult with an advanced solid tumor such as melanoma, head and neck, liver or kidney cancer.

Written as DNA, the CDR3 is TGTGCCAGCAGTTTAACGCCCCAAGAGACCCAGTACTTC. Translated: CASSLTPQETQYF. The chain joins TRBV27 to TRBJ2-5; D gene uncertain. CDR3 length equals 13 residues. Trimming took off 2 bases at V and 1 base at J, with 5 bases between the two ends. Germline V lookup: CDR1 MNHEY, CDR2 SMNVEV (reference sequence).